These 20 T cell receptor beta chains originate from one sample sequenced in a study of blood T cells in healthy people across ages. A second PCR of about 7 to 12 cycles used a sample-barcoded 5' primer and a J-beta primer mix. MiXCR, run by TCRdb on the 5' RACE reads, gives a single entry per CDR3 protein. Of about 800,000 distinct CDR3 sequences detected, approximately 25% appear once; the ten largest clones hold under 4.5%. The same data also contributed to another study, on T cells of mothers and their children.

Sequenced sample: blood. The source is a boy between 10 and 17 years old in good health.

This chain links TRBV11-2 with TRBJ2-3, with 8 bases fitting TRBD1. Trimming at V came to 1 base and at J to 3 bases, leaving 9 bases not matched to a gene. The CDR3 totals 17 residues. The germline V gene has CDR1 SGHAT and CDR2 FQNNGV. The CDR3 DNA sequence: TGTGCCAGCAGCTTAGGGACTGCAGGGGGCAGAACAGATACGCAGTATTTT. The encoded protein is CASSLGTAGGRTDTQYF.

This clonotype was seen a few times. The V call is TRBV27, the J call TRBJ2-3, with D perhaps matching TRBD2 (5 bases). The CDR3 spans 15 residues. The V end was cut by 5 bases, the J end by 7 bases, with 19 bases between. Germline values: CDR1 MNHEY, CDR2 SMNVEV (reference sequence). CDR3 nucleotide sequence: TGTGCCAGCAGTCTCCTGAGGGTTGGTGTCTATACGCAGTATTTT. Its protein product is CASSLLRVGVYTQYF.

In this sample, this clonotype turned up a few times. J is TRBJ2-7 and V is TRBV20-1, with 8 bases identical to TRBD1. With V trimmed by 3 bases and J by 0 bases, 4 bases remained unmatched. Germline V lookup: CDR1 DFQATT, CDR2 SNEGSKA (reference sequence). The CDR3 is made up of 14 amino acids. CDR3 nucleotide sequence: TGCAGTGCTAGGTGGACAGGGAGCTCCTACGAGCAGTACTTC. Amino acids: CSARWTGSSYEQYF.

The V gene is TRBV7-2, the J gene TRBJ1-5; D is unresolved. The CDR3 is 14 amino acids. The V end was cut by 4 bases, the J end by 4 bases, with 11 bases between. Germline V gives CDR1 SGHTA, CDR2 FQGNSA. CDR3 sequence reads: CASSWETGNQPQHF. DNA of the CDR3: TGTGCCAGCAGCTGGGAGACCGGAAATCAGCCCCAGCATTTT.

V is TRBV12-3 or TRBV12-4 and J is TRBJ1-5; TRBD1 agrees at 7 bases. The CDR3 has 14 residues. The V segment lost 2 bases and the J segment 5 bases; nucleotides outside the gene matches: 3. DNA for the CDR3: TGTGCCAGCAGTTTAATGCAGGGGGATCAGCCCCAGCATTTT. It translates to CASSLMQGDQPQHF.

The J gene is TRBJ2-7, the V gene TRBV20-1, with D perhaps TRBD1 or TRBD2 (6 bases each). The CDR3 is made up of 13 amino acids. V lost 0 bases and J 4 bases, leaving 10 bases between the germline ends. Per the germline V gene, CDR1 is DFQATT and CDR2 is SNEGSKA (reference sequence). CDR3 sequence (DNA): TGCAGTGCTAGAGATGGGGGGCGGTACGAGCAGTACTTC. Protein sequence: CSARDGGRYEQYF.

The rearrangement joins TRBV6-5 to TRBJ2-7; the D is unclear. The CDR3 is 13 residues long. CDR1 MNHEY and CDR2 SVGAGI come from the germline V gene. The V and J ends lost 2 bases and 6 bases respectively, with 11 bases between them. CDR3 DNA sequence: TGTGCCAGCAGTTACGGCGCTAGTGGCGAGCAGTACTTC. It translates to CASSYGASGEQYF.

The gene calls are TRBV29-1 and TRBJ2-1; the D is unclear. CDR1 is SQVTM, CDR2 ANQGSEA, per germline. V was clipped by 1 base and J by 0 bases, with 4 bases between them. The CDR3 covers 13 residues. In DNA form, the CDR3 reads TGCAGCGTTGAAGCGAGCTCCTACAATGAGCAGTTCTTC. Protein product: CSVEASSYNEQFF.

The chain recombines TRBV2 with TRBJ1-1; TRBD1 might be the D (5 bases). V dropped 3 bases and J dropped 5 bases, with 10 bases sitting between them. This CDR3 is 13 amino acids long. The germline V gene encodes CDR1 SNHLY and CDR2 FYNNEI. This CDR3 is CASSELSGTEAFF. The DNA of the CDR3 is TGTGCCAGCAGTGAGTTATCAGGGACTGAAGCTTTCTTT.

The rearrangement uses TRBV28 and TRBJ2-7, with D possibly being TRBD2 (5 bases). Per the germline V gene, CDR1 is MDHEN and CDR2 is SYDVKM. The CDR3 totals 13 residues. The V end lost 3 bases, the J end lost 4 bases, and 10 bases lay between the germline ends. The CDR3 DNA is TGTGCCAGCAGTTTTAACGCGGGTTACGAGCAGTACTTC. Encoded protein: CASSFNAGYEQYF.

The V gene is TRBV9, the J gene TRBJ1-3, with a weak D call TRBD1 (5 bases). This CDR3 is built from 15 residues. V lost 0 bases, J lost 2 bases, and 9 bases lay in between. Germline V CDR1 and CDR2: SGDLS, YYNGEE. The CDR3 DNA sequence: TGTGCCAGCAGCGTAGCCGGGACTACTGGAAACACCATATATTTT. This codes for CASSVAGTTGNTIYF.

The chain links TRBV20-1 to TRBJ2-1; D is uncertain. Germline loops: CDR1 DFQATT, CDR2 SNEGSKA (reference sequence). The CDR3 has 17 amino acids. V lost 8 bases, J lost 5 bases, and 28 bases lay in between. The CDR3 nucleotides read TGCAGTCTCTTGGGCCCCTGGAACCCCAGGAAAAACAATGAGCAGTTCTTC. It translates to CSLLGPWNPRKNNEQFF.

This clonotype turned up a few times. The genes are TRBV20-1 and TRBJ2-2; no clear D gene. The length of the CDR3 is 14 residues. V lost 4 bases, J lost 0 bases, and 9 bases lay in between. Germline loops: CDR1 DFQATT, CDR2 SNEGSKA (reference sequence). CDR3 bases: TGCAGTGCTAAGTCCCCCGCGAACACCGGGGAGCTGTTTTTT. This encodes CSAKSPANTGELFF.

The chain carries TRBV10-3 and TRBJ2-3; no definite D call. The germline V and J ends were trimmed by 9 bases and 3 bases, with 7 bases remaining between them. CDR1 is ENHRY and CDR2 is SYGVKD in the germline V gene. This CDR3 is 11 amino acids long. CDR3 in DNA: TGTGCCATTGGACCGACAGATACGCAGTATTTT. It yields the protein CAIGPTDTQYF.

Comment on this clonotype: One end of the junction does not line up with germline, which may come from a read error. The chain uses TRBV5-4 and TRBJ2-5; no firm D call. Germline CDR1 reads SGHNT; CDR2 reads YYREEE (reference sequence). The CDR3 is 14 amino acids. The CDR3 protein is CASSLSSTQEIQYF. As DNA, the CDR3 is TGTGCCAGCAGCTTGAGCAGTACACAAGAGATCCAGTACTTC. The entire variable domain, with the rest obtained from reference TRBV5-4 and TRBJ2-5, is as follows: ETGVTQSPTHLIKTRGQQVTLRCSSQSGHNTVSWYQQALGQGPQFIFQYYREEENGRGNFPPRFSGLQFPNYSSELNVNALELDDSALYLCASSLSSTQEIQYFGPGTRLLVL.

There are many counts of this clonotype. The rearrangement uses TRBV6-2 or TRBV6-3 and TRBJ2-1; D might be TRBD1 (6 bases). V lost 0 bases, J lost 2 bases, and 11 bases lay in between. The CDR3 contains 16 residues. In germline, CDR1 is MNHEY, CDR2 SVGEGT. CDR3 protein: CASSYSYRDPYNEQFF. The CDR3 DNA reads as TGTGCCAGCAGTTACTCGTACAGGGACCCCTACAATGAGCAGTTCTTC.

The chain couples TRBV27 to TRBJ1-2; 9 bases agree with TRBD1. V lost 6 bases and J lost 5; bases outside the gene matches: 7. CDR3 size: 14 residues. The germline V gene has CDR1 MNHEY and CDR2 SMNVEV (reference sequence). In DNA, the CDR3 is TGTGCCAGCAGGGATTTAGGACAGGGGTATGGCTACACCTTC. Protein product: CASRDLGQGYGYTF.

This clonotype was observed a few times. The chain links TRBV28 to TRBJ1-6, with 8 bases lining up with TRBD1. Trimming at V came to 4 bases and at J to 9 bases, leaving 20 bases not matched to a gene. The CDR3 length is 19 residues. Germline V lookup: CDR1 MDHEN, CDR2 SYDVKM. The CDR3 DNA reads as TGTGCCAGCAGTTGGGTCGTGGCTCCCTTAAATGGACAGGGTTCACCCCTCCACTTT. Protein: CASSWVVAPLNGQGSPLHF.

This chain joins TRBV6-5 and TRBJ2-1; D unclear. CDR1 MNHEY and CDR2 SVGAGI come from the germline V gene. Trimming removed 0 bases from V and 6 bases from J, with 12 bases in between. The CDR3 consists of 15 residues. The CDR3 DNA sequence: TGTGCCAGCAGTTACTCGAAGTCAGCTTCCAATGAGCAGTTCTTC. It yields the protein CASSYSKSASNEQFF.

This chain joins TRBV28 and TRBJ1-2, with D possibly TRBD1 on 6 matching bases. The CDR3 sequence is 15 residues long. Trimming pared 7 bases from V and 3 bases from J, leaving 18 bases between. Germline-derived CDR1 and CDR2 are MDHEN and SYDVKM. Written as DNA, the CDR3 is TGTGCCAGCAATAGCCGGGACACCCTTTACTATGGCTACACCTTC. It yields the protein CASNSRDTLYYGYTF.